This note documents a single T cell receptor beta chain sequence. Assay: immunoSEQ multiplex PCR; the TCRdb copy retains only in-frame clones and omits some. The sample includes about 30,000 clones, roughly 95% seen only once; the top ten take about 0.17%. This sample is drawn from a study of regulatory and conventional T cells in RAG deficiency. Blood CD4+ CD25-low CD127-high conventional T cells supplied the genomic DNA template. This sample was also put to use in a study of regulatory T cells. Turning to that study: The PCR used 52 TRBV and 13 TRBJ primers.

Material: CD25- CD4+ T cells sorted from blood. The TCR was taken from a human donor in good health.

The CDR3 region has the DNA TGTGCCAGCAGCCCGGGGACATCCGGTGGGTATGGCTACACCTTC. Amino acid sequence: CASSPGTSGGYGYTF. The chain recombines TRBV7-2 with TRBJ1-2; possibly TRBD1 for D (6 bases). The V and J ends lost 5 bases and 5 bases respectively, with 18 bases between them. Germline V gives CDR1 SGHTA, CDR2 FQGNSA. The CDR3 totals 15 residues.